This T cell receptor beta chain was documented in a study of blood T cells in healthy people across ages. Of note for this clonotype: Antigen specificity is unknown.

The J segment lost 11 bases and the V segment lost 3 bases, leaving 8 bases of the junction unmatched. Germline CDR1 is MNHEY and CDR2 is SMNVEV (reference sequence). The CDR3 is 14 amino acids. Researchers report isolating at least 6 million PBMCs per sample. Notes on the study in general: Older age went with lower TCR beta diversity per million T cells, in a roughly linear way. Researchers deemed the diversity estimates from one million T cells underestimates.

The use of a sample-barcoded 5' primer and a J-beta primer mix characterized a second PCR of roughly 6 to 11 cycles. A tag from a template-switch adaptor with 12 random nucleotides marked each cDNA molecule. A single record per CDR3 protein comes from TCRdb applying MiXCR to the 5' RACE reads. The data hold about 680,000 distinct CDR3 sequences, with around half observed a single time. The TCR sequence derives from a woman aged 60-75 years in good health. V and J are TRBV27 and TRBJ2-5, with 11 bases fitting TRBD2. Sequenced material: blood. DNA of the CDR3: TGTGCCAGCAGTTTCGCGACTAGCGGGAATGAGCAGTACTTC. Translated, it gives CASSFATSGNEQYF.